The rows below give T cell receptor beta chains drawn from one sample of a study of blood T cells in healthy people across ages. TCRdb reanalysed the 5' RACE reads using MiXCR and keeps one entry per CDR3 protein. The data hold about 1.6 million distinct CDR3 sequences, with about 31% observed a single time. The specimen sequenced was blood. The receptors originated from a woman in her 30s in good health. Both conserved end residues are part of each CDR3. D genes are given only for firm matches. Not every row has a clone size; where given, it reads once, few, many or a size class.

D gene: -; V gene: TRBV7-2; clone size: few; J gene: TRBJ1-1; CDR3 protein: CASSLEAWQEAFF; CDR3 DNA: TGTGCCAGCAGCTTAGAGGCTTGGCAGGAAGCTTTCTTT
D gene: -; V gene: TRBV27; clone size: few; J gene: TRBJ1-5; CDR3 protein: CASSPWDGHNQPQHF; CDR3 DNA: TGTGCCAGCAGTCCGTGGGACGGACACAATCAGCCCCAGCATTTT
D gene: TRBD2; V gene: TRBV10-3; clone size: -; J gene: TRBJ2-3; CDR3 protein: CAISGNSGISDTQYF; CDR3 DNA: TGTGCCATCAGTGGAAACAGCGGGATCTCAGATACGCAGTATTTT
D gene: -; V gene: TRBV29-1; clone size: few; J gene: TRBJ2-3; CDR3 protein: CGVAGLGSTDTQYF; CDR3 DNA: TGCGGTGTCGCGGGTCTAGGGAGCACAGATACGCAGTATTTT
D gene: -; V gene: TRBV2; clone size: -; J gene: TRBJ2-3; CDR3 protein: CASTQGLASTDTQYF; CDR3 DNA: TGTGCCAGCACCCAAGGTCTGGCCAGCACAGATACGCAGTATTTT
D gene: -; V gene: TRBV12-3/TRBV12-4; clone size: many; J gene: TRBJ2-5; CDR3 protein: CASRGTNLETQYF; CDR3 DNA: TGTGCCAGCAGGGGGACGAACCTCGAGACCCAGTACTTC
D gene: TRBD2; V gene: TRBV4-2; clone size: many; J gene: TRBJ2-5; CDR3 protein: CASSLTSERETQYF; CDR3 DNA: TGTGCCAGCAGCCTGACTAGCGAGAGAGAGACCCAGTACTTC
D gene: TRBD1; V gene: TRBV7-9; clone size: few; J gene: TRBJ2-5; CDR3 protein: CASSIGQGGVETQYF; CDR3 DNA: TGTGCCAGCAGCATCGGACAGGGAGGTGTTGAGACCCAGTACTTC
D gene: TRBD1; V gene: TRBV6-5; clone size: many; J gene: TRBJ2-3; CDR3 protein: CASSYGTGDTDTQYF; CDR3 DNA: TGTGCCAGCAGTTACGGGACAGGGGACACAGATACGCAGTATTTT
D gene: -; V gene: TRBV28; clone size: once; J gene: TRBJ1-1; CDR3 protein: CASIDRRTEAFF; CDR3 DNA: TGTGCCAGCATCGACAGGAGGACTGAAGCTTTCTTT
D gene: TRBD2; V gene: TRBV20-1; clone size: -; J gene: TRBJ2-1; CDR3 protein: CSAPLGGSLYNEQFF; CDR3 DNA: TGCAGTGCCCCCTTGGGGGGGAGCCTCTACAATGAGCAGTTCTTC
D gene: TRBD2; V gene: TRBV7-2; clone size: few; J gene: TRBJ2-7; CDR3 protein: CASTSGRAYEQYF; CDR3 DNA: TGTGCCAGTACTAGCGGGAGGGCCTACGAGCAGTACTTC
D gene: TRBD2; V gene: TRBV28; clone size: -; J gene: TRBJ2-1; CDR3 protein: CTSSSKTGLAGGNEQFF; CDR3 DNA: TGTACCAGCAGTTCGAAGACGGGACTAGCGGGAGGCAATGAGCAGTTCTTC
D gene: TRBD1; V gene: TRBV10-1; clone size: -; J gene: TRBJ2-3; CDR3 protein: CASSDHDRGSVDTQYF; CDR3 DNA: TGCGCCAGCAGTGACCACGACAGGGGGTCTGTGGATACGCAGTATTTT
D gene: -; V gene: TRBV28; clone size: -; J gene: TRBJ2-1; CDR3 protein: CASSSVTAFSYNEQFF; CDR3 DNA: TGTGCCAGCAGTTCGGTGACAGCTTTTTCCTACAATGAGCAGTTCTTC
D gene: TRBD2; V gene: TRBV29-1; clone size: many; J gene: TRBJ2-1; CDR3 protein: CSARPGMVAGGPDNEQFF; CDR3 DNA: TGCAGCGCCCGGCCAGGGATGGTAGCGGGGGGGCCTGACAATGAGCAGTTCTTC
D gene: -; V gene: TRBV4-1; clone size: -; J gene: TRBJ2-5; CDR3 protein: CASSQALGGTIGWETQYF; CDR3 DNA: TGCGCCAGCAGCCAAGCCCTAGGCGGGACGATCGGGTGGGAGACCCAGTACTTC
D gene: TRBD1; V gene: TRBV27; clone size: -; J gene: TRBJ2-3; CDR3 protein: CASSSPGQGLLRPSVDTRYF; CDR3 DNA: TGTGCCAGCAGTTCACCGGGACAGGGGTTACTAAGACCGAGTGTGGATACGCGGTATTTT
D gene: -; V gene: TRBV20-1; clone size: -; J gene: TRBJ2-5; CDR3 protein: CSAGGHPGGTQYF; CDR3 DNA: TGCAGTGCGGGGGGACATCCCGGCGGGACCCAGTACTTC
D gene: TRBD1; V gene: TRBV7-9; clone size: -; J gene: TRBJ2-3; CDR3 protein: CASSTRTGKDTQYF; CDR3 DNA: TGTGCCAGCAGCACCCGGACAGGGAAAGATACGCAGTATTTT
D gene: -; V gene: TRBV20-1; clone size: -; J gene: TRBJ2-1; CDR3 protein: CSAKGYYNEQFF; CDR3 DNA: TGCAGTGCTAAGGGTTACTACAATGAGCAGTTCTTC
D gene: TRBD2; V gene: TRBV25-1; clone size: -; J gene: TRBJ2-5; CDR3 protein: CASSELTSGETQYF; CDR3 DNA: TGTGCCAGCAGTGAATTGACTAGCGGGGAGACCCAGTACTTC